This TCR beta chain comes out of a study of beta chain features in type 1 diabetes. General study points: The naive, central memory and Treg TCRB repertoires showed an apparent similarity that was greater among patients than among healthy donors. Because the template was cDNA, high-expressing cells might be over-represented. Any HLA-type effect on TCRB rearrangement remained unresolved here.

cDNA synthesis used the whole RNA isolate, giving expressed TCRB sequences. Libraries were prepared by immunoSEQ multiplex PCR; TCRdb keeps only in-frame clonotypes and omits some of them. The data hold approximately 400,000 clones, with over 12% observed a single time. From germline, CDR1 is MDHEN and CDR2 SYDVKM. The CDR3 is 13 amino acids. Trimming took 3 bases from V and 4 from J, leaving 7 bases between them. The single heparinised draw taken from each donor contained about 100 mL of blood on average. The table lists this clone with a few counts. The antigen remains undetermined. The sample comprised naive CD4+ T cells from blood. The rearrangement links TRBV28 to TRBJ2-4; D may be TRBD1 (5 bases). The TCR comes from a woman between 18 and 29 years old in good health. CDR3 protein: CASSLGPKNIQYF. In DNA form, the CDR3 reads TGTGCCAGCAGTTTGGGGCCAAAAAACATTCAGTACTTC.